The following is a T cell receptor beta chain sequence with its context. This entry comes from a study of shared clonotypes between healthy human individuals. Each subset's genomic DNA was split evenly across several immunoSEQ plates. Generated by immunoSEQ multiplex PCR, the TCRdb table keeps only in-frame clones and is missing some. The table includes 550,000 to 600,000 clones, roughly 79% detected once. Trimming removed 0 bases from V and 4 bases from J, with 9 bases in between. The germline V gene encodes CDR1 MGHDK and CDR2 SYGVNS. This CDR3 spans 14 amino acids. The specimen was PBMCs. The receptor comes from a woman between 40 and 55 years old in good health. Some clones in this sample may be carry-over from other donors' samples. The J gene is TRBJ1-1, the V gene TRBV25-1; no clear D gene. CDR3 residues: CASSEYGEGTEAFF. The CDR3 region has the DNA TGTGCCAGCAGTGAATATGGGGAGGGCACTGAAGCTTTCTTT.